The rows below give T cell receptor beta chains drawn from one sample of a study of CD8 T cells in ankylosing spondylitis. Each CDR3 protein is one row after TCRdb ran MiXCR on the 5' RACE reads. The table has under 200,000 distinct CDR3 sequences, around a tenth seen once. Material: blood, either unsorted or a sorted T cell fraction (not recorded which). All receptors come from a female donor with ankylosing spondylitis or in good health (not recorded which). CDR3s include the opening cysteine and the closing phenylalanine or tryptophan. A D gene is named only where the DNA matches it firmly. Clone size is given for some rows only: seen once, a few or many times, or a class if the clone is expanded.

v_gene,d_gene,abundance,j_gene,CDR3aa,CDR3nt
TRBV19,.,few,TRBJ2-1,CASSISPLGYNEQFF,TGTGCCAGTAGTATCTCCCCACTAGGCTACAATGAGCAGTTCTTC
TRBV13,TRBD2,few,TRBJ2-1,CASSFSAGGVEQFF,TGTGCCAGCAGCTTCTCAGCGGGAGGGGTTGAGCAGTTCTTC
TRBV7-2,.,.,TRBJ2-3,CASSLAGPLSSTDTQYF,TGTGCCAGCAGCTTGGCGGGACCCCTCTCTAGCACAGATACGCAGTATTTT
TRBV7-3,TRBD1,few,TRBJ1-6,CASSTGQGSPPLHF,TGTGCCAGCAGCACTGGACAGGGGAGTCCACCCCTCCACTTT
TRBV4-2,.,few,TRBJ1-1,CASSSQTGNTEAFF,TGTGCCAGCAGCTCCCAGACAGGTAACACTGAAGCTTTCTTT
TRBV7-9,TRBD1,.,TRBJ2-1,CASSILTGGSGKEQFF,TGTGCCAGCAGCATCCTGACAGGGGGCTCTGGTAAGGAGCAGTTCTTC
TRBV20-1,.,few,TRBJ2-7,CSARARGSYEQYF,TGCAGTGCTAGAGCGCGGGGCTCCTACGAGCAGTACTTC
TRBV6-2/TRBV6-3,.,few,TRBJ1-5,CASSYGQNSNQPQHF,TGTGCCAGCAGTTACGGGCAGAATAGCAATCAGCCCCAGCATTTT
TRBV5-6,.,many,TRBJ2-1,CASSLDPGQDNEQFF,TGTGCCAGCAGCTTGGACCCGGGACAAGACAATGAGCAGTTCTTC
TRBV12-3/TRBV12-4,.,many,TRBJ2-2,CASLGLAGELFF,TGTGCCAGCCTGGGACTCGCCGGGGAGCTGTTTTTT
TRBV7-9,.,.,TRBJ2-7,CASSLAGVGYEQYF,TGTGCCAGCAGCTTAGCGGGAGTTGGATACGAGCAGTACTTC
TRBV7-2,.,many,TRBJ2-2,CASSPRRLAAGELFF,TGTGCCAGCAGCCCCCGGAGGCTAGCTGCCGGGGAGCTGTTTTTT
TRBV5-6,.,medium-sized,TRBJ1-6,CASSPSGGYNSPLHF,TGTGCCAGCAGCCCAAGCGGCGGGTATAATTCACCCCTCCACTTT
TRBV10-3,TRBD2,.,TRBJ2-5,CAISGSGLAGETQYF,TGTGCCATCAGTGGCTCGGGACTAGCGGGAGAGACCCAGTACTTC
TRBV29-1,.,many,TRBJ2-1,CSVEEQYNEQFF,TGCAGCGTTGAAGAACAGTACAATGAGCAGTTCTTC
TRBV4-3,TRBD1,.,TRBJ2-3,CASSQDKGTGRDTQYF,TGCGCCAGCAGCCAAGATAAGGGGACAGGGAGAGATACGCAGTATTTT
TRBV7-9,.,many,TRBJ2-1,CASSTDGSSYNEQFF,TGTGCCAGCAGCACCGACGGTAGCTCCTACAATGAGCAGTTCTTC
TRBV20-1,.,.,TRBJ2-1,CSARTASSYNEQFF,TGCAGTGCTAGGACTGCCAGCTCCTACAATGAGCAGTTCTTC
TRBV19,.,.,TRBJ2-7,CASTGDHEQYF,TGTGCCAGTACAGGGGACCACGAGCAGTACTTC
TRBV9,TRBD1,.,TRBJ1-2,CASRLSADREVGYGYTF,TGTGCCAGCAGACTGAGTGCGGACAGGGAGGTAGGCTATGGCTACACCTTC
TRBV29-1,.,few,TRBJ1-4,CSVEATGLPNEKLFF,TGCAGCGTTGAAGCAACAGGGCTACCTAATGAAAAACTGTTTTTT
TRBV27,.,many,TRBJ2-1,CASSKAPELLYNEQFF,TGTGCCAGCAGTAAGGCACCTGAGCTCCTTTACAATGAGCAGTTCTTC
TRBV20-1,.,many,TRBJ2-5,CSARDPGSKGETQYF,TGCAGTGCTAGAGATCCCGGGAGCAAGGGGGAGACCCAGTACTTC
TRBV16,TRBD2,few,TRBJ2-7,CASSPPLAGEGEQYF,TGTGCCAGCAGCCCCCCGCTAGCGGGGGAAGGCGAGCAGTACTTC
TRBV4-3,.,many,TRBJ2-1,CASSQVAVSSYNEQFF,TGCGCCAGCAGCCAAGTGGCTGTCAGCTCCTACAATGAGCAGTTCTTC
TRBV6-1,TRBD1,many,TRBJ2-1,CASSKTKTGPNYEQFF,TGTGCCAGCAGTAAGACGAAGACAGGGCCGAATTATGAGCAGTTCTTC
TRBV15,TRBD2,many,TRBJ2-1,CATSRGIAGAYNEQFF,TGTGCCACCAGCAGAGGCATAGCGGGAGCTTACAATGAGCAGTTCTTC
TRBV27,.,.,TRBJ2-2,CASSIGSNTGELFF,TGTGCCAGCAGTATAGGGTCGAACACCGGGGAGCTGTTTTTT
TRBV2,TRBD1,many,TRBJ2-7,CASSDPKTGYEQYF,TGTGCCAGCAGTGACCCTAAGACAGGGTACGAGCAGTACTTC
TRBV7-6,TRBD2,many,TRBJ2-3,CASSSGTSGRVDTQYF,TGTGCCAGCAGCTCCGGGACTAGCGGGAGAGTAGATACGCAGTATTTT
TRBV4-3,TRBD2,many,TRBJ2-5,CASSQDERTSGQETQYF,TGCGCCAGCAGCCAAGATGAGAGGACTAGCGGCCAAGAGACCCAGTACTTC
TRBV6-2/TRBV6-3,TRBD2,few,TRBJ2-5,CASSRLAGGQETQYF,TGTGCCAGCAGTAGACTAGCGGGCGGACAAGAGACCCAGTACTTC
TRBV9,.,many,TRBJ1-2,CASSVEGGAFYGYTF,TGTGCCAGCAGCGTAGAGGGGGGAGCATTCTATGGCTACACCTTC
TRBV20-1,.,many,TRBJ1-6,CSAREIGHDNSPLHF,TGCAGTGCTAGGGAGATAGGCCATGATAATTCACCCCTCCACTTT
TRBV4-1,TRBD2,.,TRBJ2-3,CASSQDLTSGRTDTQYF,TGCGCCAGCAGCCAAGATCTTACTAGCGGGAGGACTGATACGCAGTATTTT
TRBV5-1,TRBD2,.,TRBJ2-5,CANRNSSGPYQETQYF,TGCGCCAACAGAAACTCTAGCGGGCCGTACCAAGAGACCCAGTACTTC
TRBV5-6,.,few,TRBJ2-4,CASSLGGIRAKNIQYF,TGTGCCAGCAGCTTGGGGGGAATTCGAGCCAAAAACATTCAGTACTTC
TRBV30,TRBD1,.,TRBJ1-1,CAWSPTGGTEAFF,TGTGCCTGGAGTCCTACAGGGGGCACTGAAGCTTTCTTT
TRBV19,.,few,TRBJ1-1,CASSIDERLGTEAFF,TGTGCCAGTAGTATAGATGAGCGGCTGGGCACTGAAGCTTTCTTT
TRBV28,.,few,TRBJ2-1,CASSFRWENHEQFF,TGTGCCAGCAGTTTCAGATGGGAGAACCATGAGCAGTTCTTC
TRBV12-3/TRBV12-4,.,few,TRBJ1-1,CASTQYLMNTEAFF,TGTGCCAGCACCCAATATCTTATGAACACTGAAGCTTTCTTT
TRBV2,TRBD2,.,TRBJ2-3,CASPPGGGTDTQYF,TGTGCCAGCCCCCCTGGGGGGGGGACAGATACGCAGTATTTT
TRBV4-1,.,few,TRBJ2-2,CASSQTGLMNTGELFF,TGCGCCAGCAGCCAAACGGGACTCATGAACACCGGGGAGCTGTTTTTT
TRBV9,TRBD2,few,TRBJ2-1,CASSNLSGSSYNEQFF,TGTGCCAGCAGCAACCTTAGCGGGAGCTCCTACAATGAGCAGTTCTTC
TRBV20-1,.,few,TRBJ2-1,CSASSAGKSYNEQFF,TGCAGTGCTTCATCGGCGGGAAAGTCCTACAATGAGCAGTTCTTC
TRBV29-1,TRBD2,many,TRBJ2-1,CSVASGSTSYNEQFF,TGCAGCGTTGCAAGCGGGAGCACATCCTACAATGAGCAGTTCTTC
TRBV7-2,TRBD1,few,TRBJ1-5,CASSRNRGRVQPQHF,TGTGCCAGCAGCCGAAACAGGGGGCGCGTTCAGCCCCAGCATTTT
TRBV20-1,.,.,TRBJ1-4,CSARGGPVRGKLFF,TGCAGTGCTAGAGGGGGGCCTGTCCGGGGAAAACTGTTTTTT
TRBV9,.,few,TRBJ1-2,CASSSWDLGYGYTF,TGTGCCAGCAGCTCCTGGGACCTCGGCTATGGCTACACCTTC
TRBV6-2/TRBV6-3,TRBD2,.,TRBJ2-3,CASSYSIAGGVDTQYF,TGTGCCAGCAGTTACTCGATAGCGGGAGGCGTGGATACGCAGTATTTT
TRBV6-2/TRBV6-3,.,few,TRBJ2-5,CASESFAETQYF,TGTGCCAGCGAGTCTTTTGCGGAGACCCAGTACTTC
TRBV4-2,.,few,TRBJ2-2,CASSPDVTGELFF,TGTGCCAGCAGCCCCGACGTCACCGGGGAGCTGTTTTTT
TRBV13,TRBD1,many,TRBJ2-7,CASSIGTGWMSEQYF,TGTGCCAGCAGCATCGGGACAGGGTGGATGAGCGAGCAGTACTTC
TRBV18,.,few,TRBJ1-1,CASSQDSLNTEAFF,TGTGCCAGCTCACAGGACAGCTTGAACACTGAAGCTTTCTTT
TRBV20-1,.,once,TRBJ2-3,CSARDPPPTDTQYF,TGCAGTGCCCGGGACCCTCCCCCCACAGATACGCAGTATTTT